This record concerns one T cell receptor beta chain sequence. Its target is unknown. The CDR3 sequence is 15 residues long. In germline, CDR1 is SGHRS, CDR2 YFSETQ. This record comes from a study of monozygotic twins with inflammatory bowel disease. Findings and limits, study-wide: A distinction between different T cell subtypes was not possible. Findings did not support one strong IBD-associated signal or clonotype.

The quantity of total RNA per TCR library was around 3.5 ug. The UMIs contained a 6-nucleotide sample barcode. They were added by template switching during cDNA synthesis. Reanalyzing the 5' RACE reads, TCRdb keeps one entry per CDR3 protein, without DNA. Its listing shows over 150,000 distinct CDR3 sequences. Sequences were obtained from blood. This chain connects TRBV5-1 to TRBJ2-1; the TCRdb call, TRBD1, lacks DNA for checking. The clonotype comes from a human donor with ulcerative colitis or Crohn's disease, or a healthy co-twin of an affected twin (not recorded which). CDR3 loop: CASSFETGDYNEQFF. Full variable domain (remainder filled in from reference TRBV5-1 and TRBJ2-1): KAGVTQTPRYLIKTRGQQVTLSCSPISGHRSVSWYQQTPGQGLQFLFEYFSETQRNKGNFPGRFSGRQFSNSRSEMNVSTLELGDSALYLCASSFETGDYNEQFFGPGTRLTVL.